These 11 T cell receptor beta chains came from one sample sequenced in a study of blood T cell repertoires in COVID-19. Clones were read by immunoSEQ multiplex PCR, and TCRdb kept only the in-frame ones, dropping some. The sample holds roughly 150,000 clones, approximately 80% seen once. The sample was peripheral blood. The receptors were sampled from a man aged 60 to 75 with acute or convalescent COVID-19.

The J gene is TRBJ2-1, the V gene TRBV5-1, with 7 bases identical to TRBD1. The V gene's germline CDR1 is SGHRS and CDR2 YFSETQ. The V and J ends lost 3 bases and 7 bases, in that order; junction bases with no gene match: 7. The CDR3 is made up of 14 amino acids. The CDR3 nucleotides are TGCGCCAGCAGCTCCGGGACAGTTACAAATGAGCAGTTCTTC. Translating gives CASSSGTVTNEQFF.

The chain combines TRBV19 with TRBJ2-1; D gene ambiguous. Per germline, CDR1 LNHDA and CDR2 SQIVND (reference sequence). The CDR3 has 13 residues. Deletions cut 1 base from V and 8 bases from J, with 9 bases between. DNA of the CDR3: TGTGCCAGTAGTATAGTGTTACTCTATGAGCAGTTCTTC. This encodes CASSIVLLYEQFF.

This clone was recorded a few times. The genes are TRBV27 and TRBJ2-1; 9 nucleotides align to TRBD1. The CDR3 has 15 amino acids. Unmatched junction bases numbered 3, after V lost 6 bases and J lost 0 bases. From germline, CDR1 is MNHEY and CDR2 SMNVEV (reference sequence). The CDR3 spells CASSRGQGSYNEQFF. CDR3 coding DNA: TGTGCCAGCAGCCGGGGACAGGGCTCCTACAATGAGCAGTTCTTC.

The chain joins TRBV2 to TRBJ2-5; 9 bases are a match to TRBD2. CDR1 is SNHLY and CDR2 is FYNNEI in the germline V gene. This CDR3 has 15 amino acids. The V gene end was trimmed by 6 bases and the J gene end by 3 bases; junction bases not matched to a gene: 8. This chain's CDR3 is CASSSGLAVEETQYF. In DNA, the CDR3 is TGTGCCAGCAGCTCGGGACTAGCAGTCGAAGAGACCCAGTACTTC.

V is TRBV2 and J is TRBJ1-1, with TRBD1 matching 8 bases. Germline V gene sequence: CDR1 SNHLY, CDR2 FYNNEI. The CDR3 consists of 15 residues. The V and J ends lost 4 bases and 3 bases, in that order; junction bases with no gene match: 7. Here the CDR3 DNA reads TGTGCCAGCAGTGCCTACAGGGGGGTCGACACTGAAGCTTTCTTT. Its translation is CASSAYRGVDTEAFF. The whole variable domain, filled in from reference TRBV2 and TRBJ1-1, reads EPEVTQTPSHQVTQMGQEVILRCVPISNHLYFYWYRQILGQKVEFLVSFYNNEISEKSEIFDDQFSVERPDGSNFTLKIRSTKLEDSAMYFCASSAYRGVDTEAFFGQGTRLTVV.

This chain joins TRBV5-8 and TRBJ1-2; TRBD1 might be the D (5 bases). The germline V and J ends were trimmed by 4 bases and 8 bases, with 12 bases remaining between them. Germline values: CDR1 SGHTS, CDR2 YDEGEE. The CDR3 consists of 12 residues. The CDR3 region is CASSVDSPGYTF. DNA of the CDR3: TGTGCCAGCAGCGTCGACAGCCCCGGCTACACCTTC. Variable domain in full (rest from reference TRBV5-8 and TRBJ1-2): EAGVTQSPTHLIKTRGQQATLRCSPISGHTSVYWYQQALGLGLQFLLWYDEGEERNRGNFPPRFSGRQFPNYSSELNVNALELEDSALYLCASSVDSPGYTFGSGTRLTVV.

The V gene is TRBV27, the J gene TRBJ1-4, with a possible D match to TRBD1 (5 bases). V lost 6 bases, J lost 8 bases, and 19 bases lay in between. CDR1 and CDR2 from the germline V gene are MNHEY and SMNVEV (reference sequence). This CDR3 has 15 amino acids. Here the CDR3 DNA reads TGTGCCAGCAGCTCCGGATCGACAGTTGTGGAAAAACTGTTTTTT. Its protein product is CASSSGSTVVEKLFF. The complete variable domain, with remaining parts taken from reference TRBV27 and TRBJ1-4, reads EAQVTQNPRYLITVTGKKLTVTCSQNMNHEYMSWYRQDPGLGLRQIYYSMNVEVTDKGDVPEGYKVSRKEKRNFPLILESPSPNQTSLYFCASSSGSTVVEKLFFGSGTQLSVL.

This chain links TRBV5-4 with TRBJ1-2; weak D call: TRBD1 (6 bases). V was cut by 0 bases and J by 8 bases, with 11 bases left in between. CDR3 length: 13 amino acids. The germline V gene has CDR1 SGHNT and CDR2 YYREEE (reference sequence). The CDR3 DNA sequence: TGTGCCAGCAGCTTGGACAGGGTGAGAGGCTACACCTTC. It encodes CASSLDRVRGYTF. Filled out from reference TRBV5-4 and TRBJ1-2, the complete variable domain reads ETGVTQSPTHLIKTRGQQVTLRCSSQSGHNTVSWYQQALGQGPQFIFQYYREEENGRGNFPPRFSGLQFPNYSSELNVNALELDDSALYLCASSLDRVRGYTFGSGTRLTVV.

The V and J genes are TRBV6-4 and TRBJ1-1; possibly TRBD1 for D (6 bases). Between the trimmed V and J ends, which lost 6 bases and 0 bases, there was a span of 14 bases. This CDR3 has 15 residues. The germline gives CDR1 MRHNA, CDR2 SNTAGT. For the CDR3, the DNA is TGTGCCAGCAGAGCCCAGGGGAAACTGAACACTGAAGCTTTCTTT. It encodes CASRAQGKLNTEAFF.

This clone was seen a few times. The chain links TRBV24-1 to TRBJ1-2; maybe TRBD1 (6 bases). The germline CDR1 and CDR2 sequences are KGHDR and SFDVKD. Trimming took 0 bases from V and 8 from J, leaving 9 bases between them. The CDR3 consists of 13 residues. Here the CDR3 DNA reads TGTGCCACCAGTGATTTGCAAAGGGGGGGCTACACCTTC. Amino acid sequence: CATSDLQRGGYTF.

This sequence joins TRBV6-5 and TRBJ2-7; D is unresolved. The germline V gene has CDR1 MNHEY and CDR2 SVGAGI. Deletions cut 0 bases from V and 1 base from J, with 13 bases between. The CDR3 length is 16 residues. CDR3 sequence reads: CASSYSIPTLSYEQYF. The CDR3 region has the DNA TGTGCCAGCAGTTACTCGATTCCAACTCTTTCCTACGAGCAGTACTTC.